This entry lists 32 T cell receptor beta chains sequenced from one sample in a study of cytomegalovirus exposure and HLA in healthy donors. The PCR had 60 Vbeta and 13 Jbeta primers. Produced via immunoSEQ multiplex PCR; TCRdb's table is partial and in-frame only. The sample contains 130,000 to 150,000 clones, roughly four fifths of which appear only once. Sequencing was done on a sample of PBMCs. The origin of the receptors is a man younger than 40 in good health and CMV-seropositive.

In nucleotides, the CDR3 is TGTGCCAGCAGCGTAGACAGCTCTAACTATGGCTACACCTTC. It codes for CASSVDSSNYGYTF. V gene TRBV9 combines with J gene TRBJ1-2, with D unresolved. The CDR3 runs to 14 residues. The ends were cut back, 0 bases at V and 0 bases at J, with 6 bases in the middle. Looked up from germline, CDR1 is SGDLS and CDR2 is YYNGEE.

This clone has more than one count but fewer than ten. The genes are TRBV2 and TRBJ2-3; TRBD2 might be the D (5 bases). Trimming took 8 bases from V and 0 from J, leaving 12 bases between them. This CDR3 has 14 residues. Germline assignment: CDR1 SNHLY and CDR2 FYNNEI. The CDR3 DNA reads TGTGCCAGCTTTGAGGGCGGGAGCACAGATACGCAGTATTTT. Translated: CASFEGGSTDTQYF.

This chain joins TRBV29-1 and TRBJ2-5, with TRBD2 as a possible D gene (5 bases). This CDR3 comprises 14 residues. Germline-derived CDR1 and CDR2 are SQVTM and ANQGSEA. V was trimmed by 2 bases and J by 3 bases, leaving 13 bases between them. CDR3 protein: CSVELLLEEETQYF. CDR3 coding DNA: TGCAGCGTTGAATTACTATTGGAGGAAGAGACCCAGTACTTC.

This chain connects TRBV6-6 to TRBJ2-7; TRBD2 aligns across 7 bases. The CDR3 has 14 residues. Looked up from germline, CDR1 is MNHNY and CDR2 is SVGAGI (reference sequence). V gave up 3 bases and J gave up 5 bases; unmatched junction bases: 7. The CDR3 sequence: CASSYGGSLDEQYF. DNA for the CDR3: TGTGCCAGCAGTTATGGCGGGAGCTTGGACGAGCAGTACTTC.

This clone was detected only a few times. This sequence joins TRBV7-8 and TRBJ2-1; 9 nucleotides agree with TRBD2. This CDR3 contains 19 residues. Germline V CDR1 and CDR2: SGHVS, FQNEAQ. V lost 4 bases, J lost 0 bases, and 13 bases stayed unmatched. This chain's CDR3 is CASSWGGSGGKHSYNEQFF. CDR3 DNA sequence: TGTGCCAGCAGCTGGGGGGGTAGCGGGGGAAAACACTCCTACAATGAGCAGTTCTTC.

This clone has more than one count but fewer than ten. V is TRBV27 and J is TRBJ2-7; no clear D gene. This CDR3 has 13 residues. The germline V gene has CDR1 MNHEY and CDR2 SMNVEV (reference sequence). V dropped 8 bases and J dropped 3 bases, with 14 bases sitting between them. DNA for the CDR3: TGTGCCAGCGCCTCGGGTTCCAACTACGAGCAGTACTTC. Translating gives CASASGSNYEQYF.

CDR3 nucleotides: TGTGCCAGCAGACGACAGGACGATACGCAGTATTTT. It specifies CASRRQDDTQYF. The rearrangement joins TRBV5-8 to TRBJ2-3; perhaps TRBD1 as D (6 bases). This CDR3 contains 12 residues. Trimming left V 5 bases short and J 6 bases short, with 10 bases between. Germline V gene sequence: CDR1 SGHTS, CDR2 YDEGEE. Drawing the rest from reference TRBV5-8 and TRBJ2-3, the complete variable domain is EAGVTQSPTHLIKTRGQQATLRCSPISGHTSVYWYQQALGLGLQFLLWYDEGEERNRGNFPPRFSGRQFPNYSSELNVNALELEDSALYLCASRRQDDTQYFGPGTRLTVL.

The rearrangement links TRBV27 to TRBJ2-1, with D possibly TRBD2 on 6 matching bases. Trimming shortened V by 0 bases and J by 5 bases, and 14 bases separated the two germline ends. Germline values: CDR1 MNHEY, CDR2 SMNVEV (reference sequence). The CDR3 is 16 residues long. The CDR3 loop reads CASSLSMSGDNNEQFF. DNA of the CDR3: TGTGCCAGCAGTTTATCGATGTCGGGAGACAACAATGAGCAGTTCTTC.

The CDR3 spells CASSQDKVAVSYNEQFF. CDR3 nucleotide sequence: TGCGCCAGCAGCCAAGATAAGGTAGCGGTCTCCTACAATGAGCAGTTCTTC. The V call is TRBV4-1, the J call TRBJ2-1, with D maybe TRBD2 (6 bases). The V gene lost 0 bases and the J gene lost 0 bases, with 12 bases spanning the gap. The germline V gene has CDR1 MGHRA and CDR2 YSYEKL. This CDR3 region has 17 residues.

The chain recombines TRBV6-5 with TRBJ2-1; 9 bases fit TRBD1. CDR1 is MNHEY and CDR2 is SVGAGI in the germline V gene. This CDR3 comprises 15 residues. The V segment lost 5 bases and the J segment 0 bases; nucleotides outside the gene matches: 2. The CDR3 DNA follows: TGTGCCAGCAGTCAGACAGGGGGCTCCTACAATGAGCAGTTCTTC. Translated: CASSQTGGSYNEQFF.

The V gene is TRBV4-3, the J gene TRBJ1-2; D may be TRBD1 (5 bases). The CDR3 consists of 15 residues. Trimming took 2 bases from V and 4 from J, leaving 14 bases between them. Germline V gene lookup returns CDR1 LGHNA and CDR2 YSLEER. Here the CDR3 reads CASSQSTTASYGYTF. CDR3 DNA sequence: TGCGCCAGCAGCCAATCAACGACAGCTAGCTATGGCTACACCTTC.

This chain links TRBV2 with TRBJ1-2; no definite D call. Germline CDR1 and CDR2: SNHLY and FYNNEI. V was cut by 1 base and J by 7 bases, with 13 bases left in between. This CDR3 spans 14 amino acids. The CDR3 here is CASSEVEATTGYTF. The DNA of the CDR3 is TGTGCCAGCAGTGAAGTGGAGGCCACGACTGGCTACACCTTC. Drawing the rest from reference TRBV2 and TRBJ1-2, the complete variable domain is EPEVTQTPSHQVTQMGQEVILRCVPISNHLYFYWYRQILGQKVEFLVSFYNNEISEKSEIFDDQFSVERPDGSNFTLKIRSTKLEDSAMYFCASSEVEATTGYTFGSGTRLTVV.

This clone was seen once. The V call is TRBV15, the J call TRBJ2-7; 8 bases agree with TRBD1. This CDR3 contains 13 residues. The V and J ends lost 3 bases and 4 bases, in that order; junction bases with no gene match: 2. Germline CDR1 LNHNV, CDR2 YYDKDF (reference sequence). CDR3 sequence: CATSRDREYEQYF. CDR3 bases: TGTGCCACCAGCAGGGACAGGGAGTACGAGCAGTACTTC. The full variable domain, its missing parts supplied by reference TRBV15 and TRBJ2-7, is DAMVIQNPRYQVTQFGKPVTLSCSQTLNHNVMYWYQQKSSQAPKLLFHYYDKDFNNEADTPDNFQSRRPNTSFCFLDIRSPGLGDTAMYLCATSRDREYEQYFGPGTRLTVT.

The CDR3 coding sequence is TGTGCCAGCGGTAGAAGCGGGAGCACAGATACGCAGTATTTT. It translates to CASGRSGSTDTQYF. The genes are TRBV2 and TRBJ2-3; a possible D gene is TRBD2 (6 bases). Trimming pared 8 bases from V and 0 bases from J, leaving 12 bases between. CDR1 and CDR2 from the germline V gene are SNHLY and FYNNEI. The CDR3 has 14 amino acids.

The chain carries TRBV5-1 and TRBJ1-6; no definite D call. Germline CDR1 SGHRS, CDR2 YFSETQ. There are 15 residues in the CDR3. V was pared by 0 bases and J by 3 bases, with 7 bases between. CDR3: CASSLVEGYNSPLHF. In nucleotides, the CDR3 is TGCGCCAGCAGCTTGGTAGAGGGCTATAATTCACCCCTCCACTTT. Full variable domain (outside the CDR3, taken from reference TRBV5-1 and TRBJ1-6): KAGVTQTPRYLIKTRGQQVTLSCSPISGHRSVSWYQQTPGQGLQFLFEYFSETQRNKGNFPGRFSGRQFSNSRSEMNVSTLELGDSALYLCASSLVEGYNSPLHFGNGTRLTVT.

CDR3 region: CASSPGTDRGNEQYF. The DNA of the CDR3 is TGTGCCAGCAGCCCCGGGACAGACCGCGGCAACGAGCAGTACTTC. The rearrangement joins TRBV5-4 to TRBJ2-7; 7 bases align to TRBD1. This CDR3 spans 15 amino acids. The V and J ends lost 4 bases and 5 bases, in that order; junction bases with no gene match: 12. The germline V gene encodes CDR1 SGHNT and CDR2 YYREEE (reference sequence). The full variable domain, completed using reference TRBV5-4 and TRBJ2-7, is ETGVTQSPTHLIKTRGQQVTLRCSSQSGHNTVSWYQQALGQGPQFIFQYYREEENGRGNFPPRFSGLQFPNYSSELNVNALELDDSALYLCASSPGTDRGNEQYFGPGTRLTVT.

This chain uses TRBV27 with TRBJ1-4, with 7 bases aligning to TRBD1. Germline V gene sequence: CDR1 MNHEY, CDR2 SMNVEV (reference sequence). Germline trimming cut 3 bases from V and 5 bases from J; bases unmatched to any gene: 12. The CDR3 has 17 residues. CDR3 protein: CASSLGYPDRPNEKLFF. CDR3 DNA sequence: TGTGCCAGCAGTTTGGGGTATCCGGACAGGCCAAATGAAAAACTGTTTTTT. The full variable domain, in which reference TRBV27 and TRBJ1-4 provide the parts outside the CDR3, is EAQVTQNPRYLITVTGKKLTVTCSQNMNHEYMSWYRQDPGLGLRQIYYSMNVEVTDKGDVPEGYKVSRKEKRNFPLILESPSPNQTSLYFCASSLGYPDRPNEKLFFGSGTQLSVL.

The chain links TRBV28 to TRBJ2-3; 11 bases line up with TRBD2. Germline assignment: CDR1 MDHEN and CDR2 SYDVKM. This CDR3 has 19 residues. The ends lost 4 bases at V and 2 bases at J; junction bases unmatched: 14. CDR3 sequence: CASSSSNIKTSGNTDTQYF. The CDR3 DNA reads TGTGCCAGCAGTTCCTCTAATATCAAGACTAGCGGGAACACAGATACGCAGTATTTT.

This sequence joins TRBV30 and TRBJ2-3, with 8 nucleotides matching TRBD2. V trimming: 2 bases; J trimming: 4 bases; junction bases outside the gene matches: 14. Germline V gene sequence: CDR1 GTSNPN, CDR2 SVGIG (reference sequence). This CDR3 spans 17 amino acids. The CDR3 nucleotides are TGTGCCTGGAGTTCGGGGGGACTAGGCCCGGGCGCAGATACGCAGTATTTT. Translated, it gives CAWSSGGLGPGADTQYF.

The genes are TRBV7-9 and TRBJ1-1; 7 nucleotides match TRBD1. CDR1 is SEHNR and CDR2 is FQNEAQ in the germline V gene (reference sequence). V was pared by 1 base and J by 5 bases, with 10 bases of the junction left unmatched. The CDR3 covers 16 residues. Here the CDR3 reads CASSLGETGVGTEAFF. The CDR3 bases are TGTGCCAGCAGCTTAGGCGAAACAGGGGTCGGGACTGAAGCTTTCTTT.

The chain couples TRBV28 to TRBJ1-1, with D possibly matching TRBD1 (6 bases). Trimming removed 3 bases at V and 1 base at J, with 12 bases between. The CDR3 spans 15 residues. Per the germline V gene, CDR1 is MDHEN and CDR2 is SYDVKM. CDR3 DNA sequence: TGTGCCAGCAGTTTCCCCGACAGGCAGAACACTGAAGCTTTCTTT. Its translation: CASSFPDRQNTEAFF.

The rearrangement uses TRBV28 and TRBJ1-5; D call uncertain. Per the germline V gene, CDR1 is MDHEN and CDR2 is SYDVKM. There are 15 residues in the CDR3. V was clipped by 6 bases and J by 2 bases, with 14 bases between them. The CDR3 nucleotides read TGTGCCAGCAGAGTGGGAGTCCGGGGCAATCAGCCCCAGCATTTT. Residues: CASRVGVRGNQPQHF.

The chain links TRBV7-8 to TRBJ1-1, with D uncertain. V was pared by 5 bases and J by 1 base, with 17 bases between. CDR1 and CDR2 (germline): SGHVS, FQNEAQ. The length of the CDR3 is 16 residues. CDR3 region: CASSQELQNRNTEAFF. The CDR3 DNA reads as TGTGCCAGCAGCCAAGAGTTACAGAACAGGAACACTGAAGCTTTCTTT.

The chain recombines TRBV5-6 with TRBJ2-2; no clear D gene. CDR1 and CDR2 from the germline V gene are SGHDT and YYEEEE. V lost 0 bases and J 1 base, leaving 4 bases between the germline ends. The CDR3 consists of 14 residues. The chain's CDR3 is CASSLERNTGELFF. In DNA form, the CDR3 reads TGTGCCAGCAGCTTGGAGCGGAACACCGGGGAGCTGTTTTTT.

The chain combines TRBV4-2 with TRBJ2-2; possible D gene TRBD2, 5 bases. Trimming removed 3 bases at V and 1 base at J, with 9 bases between. The CDR3 contains 15 residues. Germline assignment: CDR1 LGHNA and CDR2 YNFKEQ. The CDR3 sequence: CASSQLAGNTGELFF. In nucleotides, the CDR3 is TGTGCCAGCAGCCAGCTTGCGGGGAACACCGGGGAGCTGTTTTTT.

The CDR3 protein is CSAQGGQRAFF. The CDR3 coding sequence is TGCAGCGCTCAGGGGGGACAGAGAGCTTTCTTT. This sequence joins TRBV29-1 and TRBJ1-1, with 7 bases matching TRBD1. Looked up from germline, CDR1 is SQVTM and CDR2 is ANQGSEA. The CDR3 has 11 amino acids. The junction had 9 bases not matched to a gene; V was cut back by 7 bases and J by 10 bases.

The CDR3 DNA follows: TGTGCTAGTGGTCAAACCGGGACACCCAGTCAGCCCCAGCATTTT. It codes for CASGQTGTPSQPQHF. V and J are TRBV12-5 and TRBJ1-5; possibly TRBD1 for D (6 bases). CDR3 length: 15 residues. Germline V gives CDR1 LGHNT, CDR2 FRNRAP. V dropped 5 bases and J dropped 6 bases, with 17 bases sitting between them.

The gene calls are TRBV9 and TRBJ1-4, with D maybe TRBD1 (5 bases). This CDR3 has 15 residues. Germline values: CDR1 SGDLS, CDR2 YYNGEE. V was shortened by 0 bases and J by 8 bases, with 14 bases between the two germline ends. In nucleotides, the CDR3 is TGTGCCAGCAGCGTAGTCGCAGGAAGGGGCGAAAAACTGTTTTTT. The encoded protein is CASSVVAGRGEKLFF.

The chain links TRBV7-9 to TRBJ2-2; perhaps TRBD2 as D (6 bases). The V end was cut by 2 bases, the J end by 5 bases, with 15 bases between. This CDR3 contains 16 residues. From germline, CDR1 is SEHNR and CDR2 FQNEAQ (reference sequence). CDR3 DNA: TGTGCCAGCAGCTTATTTCGGAGGGATCGGACCGGGGAGCTGTTTTTT. Amino acids: CASSLFRRDRTGELFF.

This chain uses TRBV28 with TRBJ2-3; 9 nucleotides agree with TRBD2. Germline CDR1 and CDR2: MDHEN and SYDVKM. The CDR3 has 16 residues. The ends lost 3 bases at V and 0 bases at J; junction bases unmatched: 4. Here the CDR3 reads CASSFPSGMSTDTQYF. As DNA, the CDR3 is TGTGCCAGCAGTTTCCCTAGCGGGATGAGCACAGATACGCAGTATTTT.

V and J are TRBV6-5 and TRBJ2-7; 7 positions match TRBD2. Trimming cost V 2 bases and J 2 bases; bases outside gene matches: 6. The CDR3 loop spans 15 amino acids. CDR1 is MNHEY and CDR2 is SVGAGI in the germline V gene. The CDR3 DNA sequence: TGTGCCAGCAGTTACGGGCCTAGCGGCCCCTACGAGCAGTACTTC. This encodes CASSYGPSGPYEQYF.

The chain employs TRBV6-5 and TRBJ1-4, with a weak D call TRBD1 (5 bases). Per germline, CDR1 MNHEY and CDR2 SVGAGI. The CDR3 extends over 16 amino acids. Trimming shortened V by 0 bases and J by 7 bases, and 15 bases separated the two germline ends. The CDR3 sequence is CASSYSMVGGSEKLFF. CDR3 in DNA: TGTGCCAGCAGTTACTCGATGGTCGGGGGGAGTGAAAAACTGTTTTTT.